Listed here are 21 T cell receptor beta chains from one sample, sequenced in a study of cytomegalovirus exposure and HLA in healthy donors. PCR primers comprised 60 Vbeta and 13 Jbeta primers. Profiling relied on immunoSEQ multiplex PCR, and the TCRdb table lists in-frame clones only, not all of them. Of under 65,000 clones detected, roughly four fifths appear once; the ten largest clones hold 2.9%. Sequencing was done on a sample of PBMCs. Receptors were obtained from a man aged 50 to 59 in good health and CMV-seronegative.

This clone was found a few times. V gene TRBV27 combines with J gene TRBJ2-2; 8 bases agree with TRBD1. V trimming: 7 bases; J trimming: 2 bases; junction bases outside the gene matches: 15. This CDR3 has 18 residues. Per the germline V gene, CDR1 is MNHEY and CDR2 is SMNVEV (reference sequence). CDR3 DNA sequence: TGTGCCAGCACCTCGGACAGGGCCTTTTCGCCAAACACCGGGGAGCTGTTTTTT. Its protein product is CASTSDRAFSPNTGELFF.

The V call is TRBV14, the J call TRBJ2-3; TRBD2 might be the D (6 bases). Between the trimmed V and J ends, which lost 0 bases and 0 bases, there was a span of 16 bases. The germline V gene has CDR1 SGHDN and CDR2 FVKESK. CDR3 length: 18 residues. The CDR3 here is CASSQDMGGTASTDTQYF. The CDR3 nucleotides read TGTGCCAGCAGCCAAGATATGGGCGGGACGGCTAGCACAGATACGCAGTATTTT.

The CDR3 sequence: CATTLAGGENEQFF. CDR3 nucleotides: TGTGCCACGACCCTAGCGGGCGGGGAAAATGAGCAGTTCTTC. The chain links TRBV6-5 to TRBJ2-1; 8 bases agree with TRBD2. There are 14 residues in the CDR3. After removal of 10 bases from V and 7 bases from J, the junction contained 12 bases not matched to a gene. Germline values: CDR1 MNHEY, CDR2 SVGAGI.

The V call is TRBV14, the J call TRBJ2-6; perhaps TRBD1 as D (5 bases). The CDR3 consists of 17 residues. Trimming left V 1 base short and J 5 bases short, with 15 bases between. Germline V CDR1 and CDR2: SGHDN, FVKESK. The CDR3 DNA follows: TGTGCCAGCAGCCAAGTTACAGGAGCTCTTCGGGCCAACGTCCTGACTTTC. Protein sequence: CASSQVTGALRANVLTF.

The rearrangement joins TRBV25-1 to TRBJ1-5; 7 positions match TRBD1. V was pared by 4 bases and J by 7 bases, with 10 bases of the junction left unmatched. The CDR3 has 15 amino acids. The V gene's germline CDR1 is MGHDK and CDR2 SYGVNS. The CDR3 region has the DNA TGTGCCAGCAGTGGGTCAGGGGGAAATTACCAGCCCCAGCATTTT. This encodes CASSGSGGNYQPQHF.

As concerns this clone: One end of the junction does not line up with germline, which may come from a read error. The J gene is TRBJ2-1, the V gene TRBV7-9, with D tentatively TRBD1 (6 bases). The CDR3 consists of 12 residues. Germline loops: CDR1 SEHNR, CDR2 FQNEAQ (reference sequence). The CDR3 sequence is CSSSYRVDEQFF. Here the CDR3 DNA reads TGTTCCAGCAGCTACAGGGTCGACGAGCAGTTCTTC.

The genes are TRBV6-1 and TRBJ2-1, with TRBD2 matching over 11 bases. The CDR3 loop spans 16 amino acids. With 4 bases clipped from V and 5 bases from J, the junction kept 7 bases outside the gene matches. In germline, CDR1 is MNHNS, CDR2 SASEGT. This CDR3 is CASSVQTSGVDNEQFF. DNA of the CDR3: TGTGCCAGCAGTGTCCAGACTAGCGGGGTAGACAATGAGCAGTTCTTC.

The rearrangement joins TRBV18 to TRBJ2-2; D uncertain. The CDR3 runs 15 residues. V was shortened by 1 base and J by 4 bases, with 10 bases between the two germline ends. Germline values: CDR1 KGHSH, CDR2 LQKENI. The CDR3 sequence: CASSPLPGTTGELFF. As DNA, the CDR3 is TGTGCCAGCTCACCACTCCCAGGAACCACCGGGGAGCTGTTTTTT.

V is TRBV25-1 and J is TRBJ2-1; 7 nucleotides match TRBD1. CDR3 length: 15 residues. Germline CDR1 reads MGHDK; CDR2 reads SYGVNS. J lost 5 bases, V lost 4 bases, and 8 bases had no gene match. The CDR3 sequence is CASSGQGGGDNEQFF. CDR3 sequence (DNA): TGTGCCAGCAGTGGACAGGGCGGCGGAGACAATGAGCAGTTCTTC.

The J gene is TRBJ2-5, the V gene TRBV5-6; TRBD2 matches at 9 bases. The J segment lost 1 base and the V segment lost 0 bases, leaving 1 base of the junction unmatched. CDR1 is SGHDT, CDR2 YYEEEE, per germline. CDR3 size: 15 residues. Here the CDR3 DNA reads TGTGCCAGCAGCTTGGAGACTAGCGGCCAAGAGACCCAGTACTTC. It encodes CASSLETSGQETQYF.

The chain couples TRBV6-5 to TRBJ2-3; D possibly corresponds to TRBD1 (6 bases). The CDR3 has 15 residues. The germline V gene has CDR1 MNHEY and CDR2 SVGAGI. Trimming shortened V by 6 bases and J by 5 bases, and 18 bases separated the two germline ends. DNA of the CDR3: TGTGCCAGCAGGTCCGTGTTAGGGGGTCAAGATACGCAGTATTTT. Translating it yields CASRSVLGGQDTQYF.

In its sample, this clone was seen once. The junction shows a germline mismatch at one end, possibly a read error. This chain uses TRBV28 with TRBJ1-3, with TRBD1 identical over 7 bases. Germline V gene data show CDR1 as MDHEN and CDR2 as SYDVKM. This CDR3 has 15 amino acids. The CDR3 DNA is TGTGCCAGCAATCAGGACAGGCACTCTGGAACCACCATATATTTT. Its protein is CASNQDRHSGTTIYF.

The chain has TRBV19 and TRBJ1-5, with D tentatively TRBD1 (5 bases). V was trimmed by 1 base and J by 1 base, leaving 11 bases between them. The CDR3 loop spans 16 amino acids. CDR1 and CDR2 (germline): LNHDA, SQIVND (reference sequence). The CDR3 reads CASSIVSGGSNQPQHF. DNA of the CDR3: TGTGCCAGTAGTATAGTTTCGGGGGGGAGCAATCAGCCCCAGCATTTT. The full variable domain, in which reference TRBV19 and TRBJ1-5 provide the parts outside the CDR3, is DGGITQSPKYLFRKEGQNVTLSCEQNLNHDAMYWYRQDPGQGLRLIYYSQIVNDFQKGDIAEGYSVSREKKESFPLTVTSAQKNPTAFYLCASSIVSGGSNQPQHFGDGTRLSIL.

The V call is TRBV6-6, the J call TRBJ2-7, with TRBD1 matching 9 bases. V shed 6 bases and J 5 bases; nucleotides not matched to a gene: 8. This CDR3 is built from 14 residues. CDR1 is MNHNY and CDR2 is SVGAGI in the germline V gene (reference sequence). This chain's CDR3 is CASSPRTGVNEQYF. The DNA of the CDR3 is TGTGCCAGCAGCCCCCGGACAGGGGTTAACGAGCAGTACTTC.

CDR3 DNA: TGTGCCAGCAGTTCGGGACTAGCGGGGGGGCCAGATACGCAGTATTTT. Protein sequence: CASSSGLAGGPDTQYF. The chain links TRBV6-5 to TRBJ2-3; 16 nucleotides align to TRBD2. Germline V CDR1 and CDR2: MNHEY, SVGAGI. There are 16 residues in the CDR3. J gave up 4 bases and V 4 bases, and 2 bases lay outside the gene matches.

The CDR3 protein is CASSQGRAADTQYF. The CDR3 DNA sequence: TGCGCCAGCAGCCAAGGCAGGGCGGCAGATACGCAGTATTTT. This chain uses TRBV4-3 with TRBJ2-3; possibly TRBD1 for D (5 bases). The CDR3 length is 14 residues. Germline V gene sequence: CDR1 LGHNA, CDR2 YSLEER. V lost 1 base to trimming and J lost 4 bases, with 9 bases between them.

V is TRBV2 and J is TRBJ1-1; 12 bases fit TRBD1. The germline CDR1 and CDR2 sequences are SNHLY and FYNNEI. There are 16 residues in the CDR3. V trimming: 7 bases; J trimming: 1 base; junction bases outside the gene matches: 7. The CDR3 coding sequence is TGTGCCAGCATAGGGACAGGGGGCGTCAGGAACACTGAAGCTTTCTTT. Protein: CASIGTGGVRNTEAFF.

The chain links TRBV9 to TRBJ1-6; D is perhaps TRBD1 (6 bases). The germline V and J ends were trimmed by 0 bases and 7 bases, with 11 bases remaining between them. The CDR3 is 15 amino acids. Germline V gives CDR1 SGDLS, CDR2 YYNGEE. The CDR3 protein is CASSVEQGMNSPLHF. The CDR3 DNA sequence: TGTGCCAGCAGCGTAGAACAGGGTATGAATTCACCCCTCCACTTT.

This clone has a handful of counts. The V gene is TRBV4-3, the J gene TRBJ2-6; D is undetermined. Trimming left V 0 bases short and J 0 bases short, with 9 bases between. Per the germline V gene, CDR1 is LGHNA and CDR2 is YSLEER. The CDR3 totals 17 residues. CDR3 bases: TGCGCCAGCAGCCAAGATGGCGGAGACTCTGGGGCCAACGTCCTGACTTTC. It encodes CASSQDGGDSGANVLTF.

V is TRBV28 and J is TRBJ2-2; 9 bases agree with TRBD1. This CDR3 contains 15 residues. CDR1 is MDHEN, CDR2 SYDVKM, per germline. Trimming cost V 6 bases and J 7 bases; bases outside gene matches: 9. The CDR3 region is CASSLNRGQGGELFF. CDR3 coding DNA: TGTGCCAGCAGCTTGAACAGGGGGCAAGGCGGGGAGCTGTTTTTT.

The table lists this clone with a count of one. The chain joins TRBV11-3 to TRBJ2-1, with 12 bases lining up with TRBD2. This CDR3 has 17 residues. Unmatched junction bases numbered 7, after V lost 0 bases and J lost 7 bases. From germline, CDR1 is SGHNT and CDR2 YENEEA. In DNA, the CDR3 is TGTGCCAGCAGCTTAGAAGCTAGCGGGGGGGCTTCGAATGAGCAGTTCTTC. Translating it yields CASSLEASGGASNEQFF.